This is a list of T cell receptor beta chains from one sample in a study of monozygotic twins with inflammatory bowel disease. TCRdb reanalyzed the 5' RACE reads and collapses them to one entry per CDR3 protein, without DNA. In all, the sample yields fewer than 350,000 distinct CDR3 sequences. The sample comprised blood. All receptors come from a human donor with ulcerative colitis or Crohn's disease, or a healthy co-twin of an affected twin (not recorded which). CDR3s include the opening cysteine and the closing phenylalanine or tryptophan.

j_call v_call cdr3_aa
TRBJ1-3 TRBV5-1 CASSLDIGRAGNTIYF
TRBJ2-7 TRBV7-2 CASSLEVRAYEQYF
TRBJ2-5 TRBV15 CATSRGGAGGTETQYF
TRBJ2-7 TRBV7-8 CASSLPGRSYEQYF
TRBJ2-1 TRBV5-1 CASSSGLAGGRSEQFF
TRBJ1-3 TRBV10-1 CASSESRQRNTIYF
TRBJ1-5 TRBV20-1 CSAGGFSNQPQHF
TRBJ1-1 TRBV5-1 CASSPFRRDTEAFF
TRBJ2-6 TRBV7-3 CASSSKLGQLSGANVLTF
TRBJ2-1 TRBV10-3 CAISEILAGNEQFF
TRBJ2-3 TRBV28 CASSSRGRRDTQYF
TRBJ1-5 TRBV6-5 CASSYSSRNQPQHF
TRBJ2-1 TRBV12-3/TRBV12-4 CASRGGSMRGQFF
TRBJ1-3 TRBV4-2 CASSQDDQRGGNTIYF
TRBJ2-4 TRBV5-6 CASSWGVGGNIQYF
TRBJ1-1 TRBV3-1 CASSQGWAGDTEAFF
TRBJ2-2 TRBV5-1 CASSLTPWSGGSNTGELFF
TRBJ2-2 TRBV27 CASSLRASGEGELFF
TRBJ2-7 TRBV12-3/TRBV12-4 CASGDQGRSYEQYF
TRBJ1-1 TRBV10-2 CASSDRGDWTEAFF
TRBJ2-3 TRBV4-3 CASSLKRGGGGDTQYF
TRBJ2-5 TRBV4-1 CASSQDPDRETQYF
TRBJ1-5 TRBV28 CASSSLGGPDQPQHF
TRBJ2-2 TRBV5-1 CASSLATGELFF
TRBJ1-5 TRBV7-2 CASSLGGAVNQPQHF
TRBJ2-7 TRBV5-1 CAKTQTGGERYF
TRBJ1-5 TRBV2 CASSRTGMLQPQHF
TRBJ2-3 TRBV12-3/TRBV12-4 CASSPAGGSTDTQYF
TRBJ2-7 TRBV20-1 CSARDRASYEQYF
TRBJ2-2 TRBV5-1 CASSTAQLVRELFF
TRBJ2-7 TRBV28 CASSTWTEYEQYF
TRBJ2-7 TRBV3-1 CASSQGGYEQYF
TRBJ2-7 TRBV6-5 CASSTRPGYEQYF
TRBJ2-7 TRBV18 CASSPLNGLAGGPSYEQYF
TRBJ1-4 TRBV27 CASSHGREKLFF
TRBJ2-3 TRBV5-1 CASSLGSGNTDTQYF
TRBJ1-2 TRBV15 CATSRDGYGYTF
TRBJ1-1 TRBV6-1 CASSTGGSGAEAFF
TRBJ2-3 TRBV27 CASSLSRNTDTQYF
TRBJ2-7 TRBV29-1 CSVVGGRGEQYF
TRBJ2-7 TRBV7-6 CASAGQGSYEQYF
TRBJ1-1 TRBV5-1 CASSWTTGKNTEAFF
TRBJ2-4 TRBV29-1 CSVDFLAKGEAKNIQYF
TRBJ1-5 TRBV27 CASSRSRQGGNSNQPQHF
TRBJ1-2 TRBV6-5 CASSYPGGGRHYGYTF
TRBJ2-2 TRBV7-2 CASSLSPNSRLGELFF
TRBJ2-1 TRBV24-1 CATGQGSYNEQFF
TRBJ1-1 TRBV29-1 CSVEQGRWTEAFF
TRBJ2-7 TRBV3-1 CASSQDGGQRSYEQYF
TRBJ2-1 TRBV3-1 CASSQGYGGNEQFF
TRBJ2-1 TRBV4-3 CASSQEAGLVFNEQFF